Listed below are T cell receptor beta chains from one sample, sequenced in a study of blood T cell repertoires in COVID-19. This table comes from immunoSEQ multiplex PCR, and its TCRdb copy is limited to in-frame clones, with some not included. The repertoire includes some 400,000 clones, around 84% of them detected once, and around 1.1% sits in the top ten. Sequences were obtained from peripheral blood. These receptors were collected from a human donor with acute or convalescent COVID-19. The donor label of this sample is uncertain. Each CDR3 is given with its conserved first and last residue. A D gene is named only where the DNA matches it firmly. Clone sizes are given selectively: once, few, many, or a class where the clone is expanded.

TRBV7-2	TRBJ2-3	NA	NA	TGTGCCAGCAGCGAACAGGGCGGGGATACGCAGTATTTT	CASSEQGGDTQYF
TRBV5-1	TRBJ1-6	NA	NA	TGCGCCAGCAGGCGGAGCTCCTATAATTCACCCCTCCACTTT	CASRRSSYNSPLHF
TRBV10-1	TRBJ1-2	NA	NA	TGCGCCAGCAGTGCTGACAGCTATCAAGGCTACACCTTC	CASSADSYQGYTF
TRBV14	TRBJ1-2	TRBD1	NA	TGTGCCAGCAGCCCGCAGACAGGGAACTATGGCTACACCTTC	CASSPQTGNYGYTF
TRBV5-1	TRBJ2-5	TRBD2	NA	TGCGCCAGCAGCTTCGGACTAGCGGGCGGGGAGACCCAGTACTTC	CASSFGLAGGETQYF
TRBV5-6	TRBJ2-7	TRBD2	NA	TGTGCCAGCAGCCCCACTAGCGGGGCCCCGAGGGAGCAGTACTTC	CASSPTSGAPREQYF
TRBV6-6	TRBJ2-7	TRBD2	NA	TGTGCCAGCAGTTACTCTGGGACTAGCGGACACTACGAGCAGTACTTC	CASSYSGTSGHYEQYF
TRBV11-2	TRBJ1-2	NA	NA	TGTGCCAGCAGCTTACGAGGTTCGGCTTCTATTAACTATGGCTACACCTTC	CASSLRGSASINYGYTF
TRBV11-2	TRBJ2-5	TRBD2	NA	TGTGCCAGCAGCTTACCCCACAGCGGGAGGGTACGAGAGACCCAGTACTTC	CASSLPHSGRVRETQYF
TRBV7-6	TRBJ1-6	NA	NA	TGTGCCAGCAGCTTAGGTTCCTCGGGAGGGAATTCACCCCTCCACTTT	CASSLGSSGGNSPLHF
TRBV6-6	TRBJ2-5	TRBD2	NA	TGTGCCAGCAGTTACGACCAACTAGCGGGGGAGACCCAGTACTTC	CASSYDQLAGETQYF
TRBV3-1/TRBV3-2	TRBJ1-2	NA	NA	TGTGCCAGCAGCCAAGATGACGAGTGGGGCATGACTAACTATGGCTACACCTTC	CASSQDDEWGMTNYGYTF
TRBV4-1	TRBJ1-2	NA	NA	TGCGCCAGCAGCCAAGGACAGGATAACTATGGCTACACCTTC	CASSQGQDNYGYTF
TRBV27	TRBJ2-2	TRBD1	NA	TGTGCCAGCCAAACAGGGGATCACACCGGGGAGCTGTTTTTT	CASQTGDHTGELFF
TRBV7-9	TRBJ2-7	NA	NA	TGTGCCAGCAGCGGCCCTACAGGGCTCAGTGGAGAGCAGTACTTC	CASSGPTGLSGEQYF
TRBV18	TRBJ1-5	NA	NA	TGTGCCAGCTCACCGTCGTTTGGGGGCTTTGGCAATCAGCCCCAGCATTTT	CASSPSFGGFGNQPQHF
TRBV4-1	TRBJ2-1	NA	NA	TGCGCCAGCAGCCAAGATCCCCCTCTTCGAGGGCGGATCTACAATGAGCAGTTCTTC	CASSQDPPLRGRIYNEQFF
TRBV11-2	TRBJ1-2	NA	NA	TGTGCCAGCAGCATATCAGGGGTCCCCCTCTATGGCTACACCTTC	CASSISGVPLYGYTF
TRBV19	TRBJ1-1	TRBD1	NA	TGTGCCAGTAAAAGCAGGGGGATGAACACTGAAGCTTTCTTT	CASKSRGMNTEAFF
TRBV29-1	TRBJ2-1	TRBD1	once	TGCAGCGTTGAGTCGGACAGGGTGTCCTACAATGAGCAGTTCTTC	CSVESDRVSYNEQFF
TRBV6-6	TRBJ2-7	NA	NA	TGTGCCAGCAGTTACTCGATTCAAGGGGCCTACGAGCAGTACTTC	CASSYSIQGAYEQYF
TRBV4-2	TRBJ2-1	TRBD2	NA	TGTGCCAGCAGCCAAGATAGGCTAGCGGGAGTCCTAAACAATGAGCAGTTCTTC	CASSQDRLAGVLNNEQFF
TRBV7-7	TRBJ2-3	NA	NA	TGTGCCAGCAGCTTACTAGACGGGGATACGCAGTATTTT	CASSLLDGDTQYF
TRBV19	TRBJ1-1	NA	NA	TGTGCCAGTAGTAAGGCGGGGTCGCGAACTGAAGCTTTCTTT	CASSKAGSRTEAFF
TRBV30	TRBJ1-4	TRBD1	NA	TGTGCCTGGAGTTCTATAGGGACAGGTAATGAAAAACTGTTTTTT	CAWSSIGTGNEKLFF
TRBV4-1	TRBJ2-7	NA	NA	TGCGCCAGCAGCCAAGCGGACACCTCCTACGAGCAGTACTTC	CASSQADTSYEQYF
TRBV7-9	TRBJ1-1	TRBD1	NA	TGTGCCAGCAGCTTAGCTACCGGGACAGGGTCTGAAGCTTTCTTT	CASSLATGTGSEAFF
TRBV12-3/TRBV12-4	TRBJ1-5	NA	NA	TGTGCCAGCAGTGACAGGTTACGGCCCCAGCATTTT	CASSDRLRPQHF
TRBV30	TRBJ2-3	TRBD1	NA	TGTGCCTGGAGTGTCACAGGGGGGACAGATACGCAGTATTTT	CAWSVTGGTDTQYF
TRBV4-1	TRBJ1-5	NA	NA	TGCGCCAGCAGCCAAGATAAGGGGACGGGGGGACAGCCCCAGCATTTT	CASSQDKGTGGQPQHF
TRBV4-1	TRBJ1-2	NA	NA	TGCGCCAGCAGCCAAGGAGAGACAGGACCTAACTATGGCTACACCTTC	CASSQGETGPNYGYTF
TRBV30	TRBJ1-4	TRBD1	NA	TGTGCCTGGAGGCGGGACAGTAATGAAAAACTGTTTTTT	CAWRRDSNEKLFF
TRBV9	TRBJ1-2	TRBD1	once	TGTGCCAGCAGCGTAGGTGGGCAGGGGGCGGTTGGCTACACCTTC	CASSVGGQGAVGYTF
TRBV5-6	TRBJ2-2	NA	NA	TGTGCCAGCAGCTTGCGTTCGAACACCGGGGAGCTGTTTTTT	CASSLRSNTGELFF
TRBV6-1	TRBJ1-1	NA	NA	TGTGCCAGCAGTGAGGGGGCCCTAGCTTTCTTT	CASSEGALAFF
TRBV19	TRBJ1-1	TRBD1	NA	TGTGCCAGTAGGAGACCCCGGGACAGGGGGCCTGAAGCTTTCTTT	CASRRPRDRGPEAFF
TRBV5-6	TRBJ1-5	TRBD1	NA	TGTGCCAGCAGCTTCGGGGGGGACAGGGTTAATCAGCCCCAGCATTTT	CASSFGGDRVNQPQHF
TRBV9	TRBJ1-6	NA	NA	TGTGCCAGCAGCCCGAGGGGGGGAGAGCTCTATAATTCACCCCTCCACTTT	CASSPRGGELYNSPLHF
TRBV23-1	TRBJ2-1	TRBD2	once	TGCGCCAGCACGGGGGGAGAGAACAATGAGCAGTTCTTC	CASTGGENNEQFF
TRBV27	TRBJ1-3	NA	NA	TGTGCCACCTCGAGCCAGGATGGAAACACCATATATTTT	CATSSQDGNTIYF
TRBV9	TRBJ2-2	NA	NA	TGTGCCAGCAGCGTAGCCCCTCTAGGGGCGAACACCGGGGAGCTGTTTTTT	CASSVAPLGANTGELFF
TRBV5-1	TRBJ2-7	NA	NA	TGCGCCAGCAGCTTTGGTTCGCAGGGTAACTACGAGCAGTACTTC	CASSFGSQGNYEQYF
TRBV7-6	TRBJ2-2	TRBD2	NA	TGTGCCAGCAGCGCGAATAGCGGGAGGGCCACCGGGGAGCTGTTTTTT	CASSANSGRATGELFF
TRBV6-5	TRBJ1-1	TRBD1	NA	TGTGCCAGCAGTTGGGGGACACAGGGGGGGAACACTGAAGCTTTCTTT	CASSWGTQGGNTEAFF